This T cell receptor beta chain appears in the sequencing data of a study of T-cell reconstitution after alpha-beta-depleted transplantation in children. Unique molecular identifiers tagged the TCRbeta library. TCRdb re-analysed the PCR reads in MiXCR, keeping a single row per CDR3 protein. The profile shows about 480,000 distinct CDR3 sequences, around 12% of them singletons. Trimming took off 3 bases at V and 6 bases at J, with 14 bases between the two ends. This CDR3 region has 15 residues. Germline CDR1 reads SGHVS; CDR2 reads FQNEAQ. This chain joins TRBV7-8 and TRBJ2-2; D is uncertain. The clonotype originates from a human donor who donated a stem cell graft to a child with combined immunodeficiency. The specimen was PBMCs from the stem cell graft donor, collected from the stem cell graft. The CDR3 sequence: CASSFNGEAPGELFF. CDR3 nucleotide sequence: TGTGCCAGCAGCTTTAACGGAGAAGCGCCCGGGGAGCTGTTTTTT. Based on the CDR3 plus reference TRBV7-8 and TRBJ2-2, the full variable domain is GAGVSQSPRYKVAKRGQDVALRCDPISGHVSLFWYQQALGQGPEFLTYFQNEAQLDKSGLPSDRFFAERPEGSVSTLKIQRTQQEDSAVYLCASSFNGEAPGELFFGEGSRLTVL.